Each of the 27 T cell receptor beta chains below was sequenced from the same sample in a study of OX40 agonist ivuxolimab in advanced cancers. The repertoire was sequenced with immunoSEQ multiplex PCR; TCRdb's copy has only in-frame clones and lacks some. Among over 65,000 clones, about 86% were seen once, and the ten largest hold 6% to 8%. The input for sequencing was CD4+ or CD8+ T cells sorted from blood, taken in a trial of the OX40 agonist ivuxolimab. The receptors come from an adult with an advanced solid tumor such as melanoma, head and neck, liver or kidney cancer.

This chain links TRBV11-2 with TRBJ2-5, with unresolved D. The length of the CDR3 is 11 residues. Germline V gene data show CDR1 as SGHAT and CDR2 as FQNNGV. V was cut by 6 bases and J by 7 bases, with 9 bases left in between. The CDR3 nucleotides read TGTGCCAGCAGGCGTGGGTGGACCCAGTACTTC. Protein: CASRRGWTQYF.

The chain has TRBV5-1 and TRBJ1-2; 10 positions match TRBD1. Per the germline V gene, CDR1 is SGHRS and CDR2 is YFSETQ. CDR3 size: 16 residues. The trim removed 7 bases at V and 7 bases at J, leaving 16 bases unmatched. CDR3 loop: CASGTSGTGEEFGYTF. CDR3 DNA: TGCGCCAGCGGCACCTCCGGGACAGGGGAGGAATTTGGCTACACCTTC.

The chain couples TRBV27 to TRBJ2-7; 7 bases are shared with TRBD1. The CDR3 contains 14 residues. Germline loops: CDR1 MNHEY, CDR2 SMNVEV (reference sequence). V lost 8 bases to trimming and J lost 7 bases; unmatched junction nucleotides: 14. CDR3 residues: CASQTRTGHGEQYF. DNA for the CDR3: TGTGCCAGCCAGACGCGGACAGGTCATGGAGAGCAGTACTTC.

The chain joins TRBV25-1 to TRBJ1-2, with D perhaps matching TRBD1 (6 bases). This CDR3 has 15 residues. The germline gives CDR1 MGHDK, CDR2 SYGVNS. Between the trimmed V and J ends, which lost 0 bases and 8 bases, there was a span of 16 bases. The CDR3: CASSEYGPGAWGYTF. The CDR3 DNA follows: TGTGCCAGCAGTGAATACGGTCCGGGGGCTTGGGGCTACACCTTC.

The V gene is TRBV19, the J gene TRBJ2-2; D remains unclear. The V gene's germline CDR1 is LNHDA and CDR2 SQIVND (reference sequence). Trimming took off 2 bases at V and 8 bases at J, with 3 bases between the two ends. This CDR3 has 11 residues. The CDR3 DNA reads as TGTGCCAGTAGTATAAGGGGGGAGCTGTTTTTT. Amino acid sequence: CASSIRGELFF.

For the CDR3, the DNA is TGTGCCTGGGGATGGAGAAACAATGAGCAGTTCTTC. Translating gives CAWGWRNNEQFF. This rearrangement joins TRBV30 to TRBJ2-1; D not resolved. This CDR3 region has 12 residues. Trimming stripped 5 bases from V and 5 bases from J, with 10 bases between. Germline CDR1 and CDR2: GTSNPN and SVGIG (reference sequence).

The gene calls are TRBV5-4 and TRBJ2-2; 14 nucleotides match TRBD2. Trimming took 4 bases from V and 6 from J; bases not matched to a gene: 8. In germline, CDR1 is SGHNT, CDR2 YYREEE (reference sequence). This CDR3 region has 17 residues. CDR3 protein: CASSKGLAGERAGELFF. In DNA, the CDR3 is TGTGCCAGCAGCAAGGGACTAGCGGGGGAGCGGGCCGGGGAGCTGTTTTTT.

This clone was found once. The chain couples TRBV30 to TRBJ2-3, with TRBD1 matching over 7 bases. The CDR3 is 13 amino acids. The germline CDR1 and CDR2 sequences are GTSNPN and SVGIG (reference sequence). V shed 3 bases and J 7 bases; nucleotides not matched to a gene: 7. CDR3 nucleotides: TGTGCCTGGAGACCCACAGGGGTACATACGCAGTATTTT. Translation: CAWRPTGVHTQYF.

In its sample, this clone was seen a few times. The chain has TRBV6-1 and TRBJ2-7; D remains ambiguous. Germline V gene lookup returns CDR1 MNHNS and CDR2 SASEGT. Trimming shortened V by 5 bases and J by 3 bases, and 8 bases separated the two germline ends. This CDR3 spans 12 amino acids. CDR3: CASSPRSYEQYF. Written as DNA, the CDR3 is TGTGCCAGCAGTCCCAGGAGCTACGAGCAGTACTTC.

The rearrangement links TRBV11-3 to TRBJ2-1; D is unresolved. Germline V CDR1 and CDR2: SGHNT, YENEEA. Trimming removed 1 base at V and 10 bases at J, with 8 bases between. This CDR3 has 12 residues. The CDR3 coding sequence is TGTGCCAGCAGCTTAGTCAGCACAGAGCAGTTCTTC. It codes for CASSLVSTEQFF.

V usage is TRBV27 and J usage is TRBJ2-1; the D gene could be TRBD1 or TRBD2 (5 bases each). CDR1 and CDR2 (germline): MNHEY, SMNVEV (reference sequence). This CDR3 spans 16 amino acids. V lost 2 bases, J lost 0 bases, and 11 bases lay in between. The CDR3 reads CASSLRGASSYNEQFF. CDR3 in DNA: TGTGCCAGCAGTTTACGGGGCGCGAGCTCCTACAATGAGCAGTTCTTC.

This chain connects TRBV19 to TRBJ1-5, with 8 nucleotides matching TRBD1. Trimming cost V 6 bases and J 1 base; bases outside gene matches: 5. Germline lookup yields CDR1 LNHDA and CDR2 SQIVND (reference sequence). This CDR3 has 15 residues. The CDR3 is CASRTGERSNQPQHF. The CDR3 DNA sequence: TGTGCCAGTAGGACAGGGGAGAGAAGCAATCAGCCCCAGCATTTT.

The chain has TRBV6-5 and TRBJ2-1, with 8 bases identical to TRBD1. V lost 5 bases, J lost 5 bases, and 8 bases stayed unmatched. Germline V lookup: CDR1 MNHEY, CDR2 SVGAGI. This CDR3 spans 15 amino acids. Here the CDR3 reads CASSIDRGRDNEQFF. DNA for the CDR3: TGTGCCAGCAGTATCGACAGGGGTAGAGACAATGAGCAGTTCTTC.

V usage is TRBV7-9 and J usage is TRBJ1-6; 7 bases are a match to TRBD1. The germline V gene encodes CDR1 SEHNR and CDR2 FQNEAQ (reference sequence). The V gene end was trimmed by 5 bases and the J gene end by 9 bases; junction bases not matched to a gene: 7. The CDR3 contains 14 residues. The CDR3 loop reads CASSPTGTRSPLHF. CDR3 bases: TGTGCCAGCAGCCCGACAGGGACGCGTTCACCCCTCCACTTT.

This rearrangement joins TRBV6-1 to TRBJ2-7, with TRBD1 matching over 11 bases. Germline trimming cut 4 bases from V and 2 bases from J; bases unmatched to any gene: 7. The CDR3 runs 16 residues. Germline CDR1 and CDR2: MNHNS and SASEGT. CDR3: CASSVSMGQGAYEQYF. The CDR3 DNA follows: TGTGCCAGCAGTGTCTCCATGGGACAGGGGGCCTACGAGCAGTACTTC.

The rearrangement joins TRBV27 to TRBJ1-2, with 7 positions matching TRBD1. Per the germline V gene, CDR1 is MNHEY and CDR2 is SMNVEV (reference sequence). V lost 6 bases and J lost 7; bases outside the gene matches: 2. The CDR3 is 11 residues long. CDR3 in amino acids: CASRQGFGYTF. The DNA of the CDR3 is TGTGCCAGCAGACAGGGGTTTGGCTACACCTTC.

The chain employs TRBV12-5 and TRBJ2-5; D is possibly TRBD1 (6 bases). Germline assignment: CDR1 LGHNT and CDR2 FRNRAP. Trimming cost V 1 base and J 2 bases, with 11 bases left between them. CDR3 length: 15 residues. As DNA, the CDR3 is TGTGCTAGTGGTTTGGGGTCAGGGGTTCAAGAGACCCAGTACTTC. Translation gives CASGLGSGVQETQYF.

This clone is a singleton in its sample. The chain combines TRBV5-1 with TRBJ2-1; D is uncertain. The CDR3 sequence is 14 residues long. Trimming took 4 bases from V and 4 from J, leaving 12 bases between them. The germline V gene encodes CDR1 SGHRS and CDR2 YFSETQ. CDR3 nucleotides: TGCGCCAGCAGCCCGGAAACGGGTTACAATGAGCAGTTCTTC. Encoded protein: CASSPETGYNEQFF.

V gene TRBV5-1 combines with J gene TRBJ1-1; a possible D gene is TRBD1 (6 bases). Trimming left V 0 bases short and J 0 bases short, with 15 bases between. Germline CDR1 reads SGHRS; CDR2 reads YFSETQ. The length of the CDR3 is 17 residues. Here the CDR3 reads CASSLVRQGTLNTEAFF. CDR3 sequence (DNA): TGCGCCAGCAGCTTGGTACGGCAGGGGACGCTGAACACTGAAGCTTTCTTT.

The rearrangement uses TRBV11-3 and TRBJ2-7, with 9 bases fitting TRBD1. Per the germline V gene, CDR1 is SGHNT and CDR2 is YENEEA. The trim removed 5 bases at V and 7 bases at J, leaving 6 bases unmatched. CDR3 size: 13 residues. The CDR3 spells CASSLGQGKEQYF. The CDR3 bases are TGTGCCAGCAGCCTGGGACAGGGCAAAGAGCAGTACTTC.

This chain links TRBV27 with TRBJ2-2; 8 bases match TRBD1. Germline CDR1 MNHEY, CDR2 SMNVEV (reference sequence). Unmatched junction bases numbered 10, after V lost 8 bases and J lost 8 bases. The length of the CDR3 is 14 residues. The CDR3 nucleotides read TGTGCCAGCCCTCAGGACAGGGCTGCTGGGGAGCTGTTTTTT. As protein: CASPQDRAAGELFF.

The V call is TRBV19, the J call TRBJ1-6, with TRBD1 as a possible D gene (5 bases). The CDR3 contains 14 residues. The ends were cut back, 6 bases at V and 4 bases at J, with 10 bases in the middle. Germline CDR1 reads LNHDA; CDR2 reads SQIVND (reference sequence). CDR3 amino acids: CASRSGGYNSPLHF. CDR3 DNA: TGTGCCAGTAGGAGCGGGGGTTATAATTCACCCCTCCACTTT.

J is TRBJ1-4 and V is TRBV5-4; 8 bases fit TRBD1. Germline CDR1 reads SGHNT; CDR2 reads YYREEE (reference sequence). V was pared by 4 bases and J by 0 bases, with 8 bases of the junction left unmatched. This CDR3 spans 17 amino acids. This chain's CDR3 is CASSRGTGFATNEKLFF. In nucleotides, the CDR3 is TGTGCCAGCAGCCGCGGGACAGGATTCGCAACTAATGAAAAACTGTTTTTT.

The gene calls are TRBV21-1 and TRBJ1-5. TRBV21-1 is a recognized pseudogene. This CDR3 contains 13 residues. The CDR3: CASICRDNQPQHF. The CDR3 bases are TGTGCCAGCATCTGTAGGGATAATCAGCCCCAGCATTTT.

The chain links TRBV7-2 to TRBJ2-5; D remains ambiguous. This CDR3 spans 14 amino acids. Per the germline V gene, CDR1 is SGHTA and CDR2 is FQGNSA. V lost 1 base to trimming and J lost 10 bases, with 16 bases between them. CDR3 bases: TGTGCCAGCAGCTTAGGAGGTGGCAGCACATACCAGTACTTC. Translation: CASSLGGGSTYQYF.

This chain joins TRBV5-6 and TRBJ2-7; 11 nucleotides align to TRBD1. Germline loops: CDR1 SGHDT, CDR2 YYEEEE. V was pared by 0 bases and J by 2 bases, with 1 base of the junction left unmatched. This CDR3 has 15 amino acids. CDR3 in amino acids: CASSLEGQGAYEQYF. The CDR3 nucleotides read TGTGCCAGCAGCTTGGAGGGACAGGGGGCCTACGAGCAGTACTTC.

This clone was recorded a few times. The chain carries TRBV7-2 and TRBJ2-1, with D possibly being TRBD2 (6 bases). The CDR3 runs 15 residues. Germline V gene sequence: CDR1 SGHTA, CDR2 FQGNSA. Trimming stripped 2 bases from V and 4 bases from J, with 12 bases between. The CDR3 sequence is CASSLQAGNYNEQFF. CDR3 DNA sequence: TGTGCCAGCAGCTTACAAGCGGGCAATTACAATGAGCAGTTCTTC.